Below, 12 T cell receptor beta chains from the same sample are listed, as sequenced in a study of glioma-infiltrating T cells after dendritic cell vaccination. Sequenced by immunoSEQ multiplex PCR; TCRdb stores in-frame clones only, minus some. The data contain around 73,000 clones, over 70% of them singletons. Sequencing was performed on blood, taken before dendritic cell vaccination. The receptors were gathered from a human donor with glioblastoma.

This chain uses TRBV9 with TRBJ1-4, with 7 bases matching TRBD1. This CDR3 spans 16 amino acids. The V segment lost 0 bases and the J segment 3 bases; nucleotides outside the gene matches: 5. Germline V gene data show CDR1 as SGDLS and CDR2 as YYNGEE. For the CDR3, the DNA is TGTGCCAGCAGCGTAGATGCAGGGGGATCTAATGAAAAACTGTTTTTT. Residues: CASSVDAGGSNEKLFF.

The chain has TRBV19 and TRBJ2-3; D is unresolved. The CDR3 is 14 residues long. The V gene lost 0 bases and the J gene lost 9 bases, with 13 bases spanning the gap. In germline, CDR1 is LNHDA, CDR2 SQIVND (reference sequence). The DNA for the CDR3 is TGTGCCAGTAGTATAGATCTTGACTCCCTAACGCAGTATTTT. Residues: CASSIDLDSLTQYF.

The chain is built from TRBV28 and TRBJ2-1; 11 bases match TRBD2. The CDR3 runs 15 residues. With V trimmed by 4 bases and J by 7 bases, 6 bases remained unmatched. CDR1 and CDR2 (germline): MDHEN, SYDVKM. CDR3 amino acids: CASSSSGGPLNEQFF. CDR3 DNA: TGTGCCAGCAGTTCTAGCGGGGGGCCTCTTAATGAGCAGTTCTTC. Supplemented by reference TRBV28 and TRBJ2-1, the full variable domain reads DVKVTQSSRYLVKRTGEKVFLECVQDMDHENMFWYRQDPGLGLRLIYFSYDVKMKEKGDIPEGYSVSREKKERFSLILESASTNQTSMYLCASSSSGGPLNEQFFGPGTRLTVL.

The J gene is TRBJ1-5, the V gene TRBV18, with 8 nucleotides matching TRBD1. The CDR3 consists of 16 residues. Germline assignment: CDR1 KGHSH and CDR2 LQKENI. With V trimmed by 0 bases and J by 5 bases, 6 bases remained unmatched. In DNA, the CDR3 is TGTGCCAGCTCACCACCAAGACAGGGGTTCTATCAGCCCCAGCATTTT. This gives the protein CASSPPRQGFYQPQHF.

V gene TRBV19 combines with J gene TRBJ2-7; the D gene is possibly TRBD2 (5 bases). Trimming shortened V by 6 bases and J by 0 bases, and 15 bases separated the two germline ends. The germline V gene has CDR1 LNHDA and CDR2 SQIVND (reference sequence). The CDR3 has 15 amino acids. CDR3 residues: CASRLDFSSSYEQYF. The DNA of the CDR3 is TGTGCCAGTAGGCTGGACTTCTCAAGCTCCTACGAGCAGTACTTC.

The V and J genes are TRBV5-1 and TRBJ2-5; the match to TRBD2 covers 11 bases. CDR1 and CDR2 from the germline V gene are SGHRS and YFSETQ. The ends lost 0 bases at V and 7 bases at J; junction bases unmatched: 8. CDR3 length: 16 residues. The CDR3 DNA sequence: TGCGCCAGCAGCTTGGATAGTAGCGGGGGGGCTCGGACCCAGTACTTC. Its protein is CASSLDSSGGARTQYF. Looking up the rest from reference TRBV5-1 and TRBJ2-5 gives the full variable domain: KAGVTQTPRYLIKTRGQQVTLSCSPISGHRSVSWYQQTPGQGLQFLFEYFSETQRNKGNFPGRFSGRQFSNSRSEMNVSTLELGDSALYLCASSLDSSGGARTQYFGPGTRLLVL.

The chain is built from TRBV6-1 and TRBJ1-2, with D unclear. The V end lost 5 bases, the J end lost 7 bases, and 20 bases lay between the germline ends. Germline CDR1 MNHNS, CDR2 SASEGT. The CDR3 covers 15 residues. For the CDR3, the DNA is TGTGCCAGCAGTAATTTTGAGCGATCTTTCGCTGGCTACACCTTC. It yields the protein CASSNFERSFAGYTF.

The J gene is TRBJ2-2, the V gene TRBV5-1; D is unresolved. Trimming left V 3 bases short and J 0 bases short, with 6 bases between. The CDR3 runs to 14 residues. The germline V gene encodes CDR1 SGHRS and CDR2 YFSETQ. CDR3 protein: CASSSTTNTGELFF. CDR3 nucleotide sequence: TGCGCCAGCAGCTCCACAACGAACACCGGGGAGCTGTTTTTT.

The V call is TRBV7-2, the J call TRBJ2-1; 9 bases agree with TRBD1. V trimming: 6 bases; J trimming: 5 bases; junction bases outside the gene matches: 8. Germline values: CDR1 SGHTA, CDR2 FQGNSA. The CDR3 has 15 residues. The DNA of the CDR3 is TGTGCCAGCAGACAGGACAGGGGACGAGACAATGAGCAGTTCTTC. It specifies CASRQDRGRDNEQFF.

This clone was detected only a few times. This sequence joins TRBV18 and TRBJ1-5; 12 nucleotides line up with TRBD1. Per germline, CDR1 KGHSH and CDR2 LQKENI. Germline trimming cut 3 bases from V and 3 bases from J; bases unmatched to any gene: 12. This CDR3 is 19 amino acids long. CDR3 in DNA: TGTGCCAGCTCACCTATAGCGCCGGGACAGGGGGCCTCCAATCAGCCCCAGCATTTT. Its protein product is CASSPIAPGQGASNQPQHF.

The gene calls are TRBV11-2 and TRBJ2-7; the D gene is possibly TRBD1 (6 bases). V lost 3 bases to trimming and J lost 8 bases, with 11 bases between them. The length of the CDR3 is 12 residues. The germline gives CDR1 SGHAT, CDR2 FQNNGV. The CDR3 DNA reads TGTGCCAGCAGCTTGAGGGACACCCAGCAGTACTTC. This gives the protein CASSLRDTQQYF.

The chain links TRBV5-1 to TRBJ1-6, with 9 bases that match TRBD1. V dropped 4 bases and J dropped 5; count of bases not matched to a gene: 7. Looked up from germline, CDR1 is SGHRS and CDR2 is YFSETQ. The CDR3 extends over 16 amino acids. The CDR3 sequence: CASSRQGEGDNSPLHF. The DNA of the CDR3 is TGCGCCAGCAGCAGACAGGGGGAAGGGGATAATTCACCCCTCCACTTT. Variable domain in full (rest from reference TRBV5-1 and TRBJ1-6): KAGVTQTPRYLIKTRGQQVTLSCSPISGHRSVSWYQQTPGQGLQFLFEYFSETQRNKGNFPGRFSGRQFSNSRSEMNVSTLELGDSALYLCASSRQGEGDNSPLHFGNGTRLTVT.